The clone carrying this TCR beta chain turned up a few times. In terms of age and location, participants ranged from roughly 18 to 95 years and lived in around 22 US areas. Among Cohort 3 donors, those recovered had two negative PCRs, clearance, or symptom resolution. Study processing details: The authors estimated nucleated cell counts from reference gene primer amplification. The method was immunoSEQ multiplex PCR; TCRdb's version includes in-frame clones alone and lacks a portion of them. V and J calls and clone size are as listed in that table; D and trimming were resolved from the DNA. This table has 250,000 or so clones, under 90% appearing once. The CDR3 runs to 16 residues. Germline lookup yields CDR1 ENHRY and CDR2 SYGVKD. V shed 2 bases and J 6 bases; nucleotides not matched to a gene: 9. The data belong to a study of blood T cell repertoires in COVID-19.

This clonotype originated in a man aged 55 to 70 who had recovered from COVID-19. The chain is built from TRBV10-3 and TRBJ2-1, with TRBD2 identical over 8 bases. Material: PBMCs or T cells enriched from blood (not recorded which). The chain's CDR3 is CAISEPKGLGFNEQFF. As DNA, the CDR3 is TGTGCCATCAGTGAGCCGAAGGGACTAGGATTCAATGAGCAGTTCTTC.